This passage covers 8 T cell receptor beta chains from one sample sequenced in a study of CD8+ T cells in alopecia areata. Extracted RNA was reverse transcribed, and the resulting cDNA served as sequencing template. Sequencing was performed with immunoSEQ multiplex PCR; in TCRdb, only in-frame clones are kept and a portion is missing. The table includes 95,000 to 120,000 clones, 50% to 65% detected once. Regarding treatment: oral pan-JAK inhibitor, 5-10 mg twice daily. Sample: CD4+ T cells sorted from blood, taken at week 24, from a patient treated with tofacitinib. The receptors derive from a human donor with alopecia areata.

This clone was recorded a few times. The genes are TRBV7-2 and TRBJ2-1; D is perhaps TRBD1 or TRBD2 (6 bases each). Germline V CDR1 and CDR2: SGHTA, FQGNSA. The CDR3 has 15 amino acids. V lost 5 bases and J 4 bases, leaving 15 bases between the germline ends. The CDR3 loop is CASSRSAGQYNEQFF. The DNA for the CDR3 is TGTGCCAGCAGCCGCTCGGCGGGACAATACAATGAGCAGTTCTTC. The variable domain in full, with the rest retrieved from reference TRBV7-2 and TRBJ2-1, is GAGVSQSPSNKVTEKGKDVELRCDPISGHTALYWYRQSLGQGLEFLIYFQGNSAPDKSGLPSDRFSAERTGGSVSTLTIQRTQQEDSAVYLCASSRSAGQYNEQFFGPGTRLTVL.

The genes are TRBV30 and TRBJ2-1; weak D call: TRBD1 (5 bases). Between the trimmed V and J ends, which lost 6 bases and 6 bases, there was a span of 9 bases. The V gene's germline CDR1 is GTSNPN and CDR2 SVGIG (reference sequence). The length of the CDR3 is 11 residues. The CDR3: CACGAANEQFF. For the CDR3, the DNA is TGTGCCTGTGGGGCGGCCAATGAGCAGTTCTTC.

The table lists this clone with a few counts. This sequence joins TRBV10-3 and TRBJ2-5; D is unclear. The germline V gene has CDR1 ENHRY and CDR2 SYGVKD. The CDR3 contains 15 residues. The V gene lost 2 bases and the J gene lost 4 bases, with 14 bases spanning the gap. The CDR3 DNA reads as TGTGCCATCAGTGAGGACATTACCCTGGGAGAGACCCAGTACTTC. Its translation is CAISEDITLGETQYF.

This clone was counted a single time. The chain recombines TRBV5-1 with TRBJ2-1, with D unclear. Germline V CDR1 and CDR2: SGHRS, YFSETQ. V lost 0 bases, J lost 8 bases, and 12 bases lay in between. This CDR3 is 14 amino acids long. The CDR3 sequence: CASSLGTVGYEQFF. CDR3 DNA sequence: TGCGCCAGCAGCTTGGGGACCGTGGGGTATGAGCAGTTCTTC.

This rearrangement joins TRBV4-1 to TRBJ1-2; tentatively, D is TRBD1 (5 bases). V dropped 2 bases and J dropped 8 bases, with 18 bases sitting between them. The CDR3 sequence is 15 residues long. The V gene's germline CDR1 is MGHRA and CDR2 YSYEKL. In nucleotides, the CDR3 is TGCGCCAGCAGCCAAAGTGAATCGGGGCCCTTAGGCTACACCTTC. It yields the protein CASSQSESGPLGYTF.

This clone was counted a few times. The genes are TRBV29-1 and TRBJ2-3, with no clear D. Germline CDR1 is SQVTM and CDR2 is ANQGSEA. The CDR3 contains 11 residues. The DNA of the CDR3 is TGCAGTGCTGTTGGCACAGATACGCAGTATTTT. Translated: CSAVGTDTQYF.

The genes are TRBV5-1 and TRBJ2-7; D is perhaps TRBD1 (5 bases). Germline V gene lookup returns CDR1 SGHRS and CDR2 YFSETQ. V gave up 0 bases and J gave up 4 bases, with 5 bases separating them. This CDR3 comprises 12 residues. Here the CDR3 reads CASSLDRYEQYF. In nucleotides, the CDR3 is TGCGCCAGCAGCTTGGACAGGTACGAGCAGTACTTC.

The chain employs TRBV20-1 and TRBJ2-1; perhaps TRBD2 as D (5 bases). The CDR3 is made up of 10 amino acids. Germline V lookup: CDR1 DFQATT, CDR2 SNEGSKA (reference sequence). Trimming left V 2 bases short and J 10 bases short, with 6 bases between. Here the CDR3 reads CSARWREQFF. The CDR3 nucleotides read TGCAGTGCTAGATGGAGGGAGCAGTTCTTC.